The clone carrying this T cell receptor (beta chain) was seen a handful of times. Trimming at V came to 3 bases and at J to 8 bases, leaving 5 bases not matched to a gene. CDR1 and CDR2 (germline): LGHDT, YNNKEL (reference sequence). The CDR3 sequence is 14 residues long. Under the authors' procedure: By means of reference gene primer amplification, nucleated cell counts were estimated. Here immunoSEQ multiplex PCR was the method, and the copy in TCRdb shows in-frame clones only, minus some. V and J calls and clone size are given by that table; D and trimming were obtained from the DNA. This sample has 80,000 to 100,000 clones; less than 85% occur once, and the top ten carry roughly a tenth. These data belong to a study of blood T cell repertoires in COVID-19. At the level of the study: The United States, Italy and Spain supplied acute and convalescent COVID-19 samples. Sample material is recorded as cDNA or gDNA derived from T cells, B-cell-depleted T cells, or PBMCs.

What was sequenced was peripheral blood. The chain is built from TRBV3-1 (or the pseudogene TRBV3-2) and TRBJ2-4; 9 bases align to TRBD2. The sequence was obtained from a man in his 70s with active or convalescent COVID-19. CDR3 DNA sequence: TGTGCCAGCAGCCATCTAGCGGGGACGGACATTCAGTACTTC. Protein sequence: CASSHLAGTDIQYF.